A single T cell receptor (beta chain) is shown here with its context. Profiled with immunoSEQ multiplex PCR; TCRdb holds only in-frame clones, not every one. The sample lists some 350,000 clones; around 87% were seen once. This sample is drawn from a study of blood T cell repertoires in COVID-19. Overall study: The samples span acute and convalescent COVID-19 from the United States, Italy and Spain. T cells, B-cell-depleted T cells, or PBMCs provided the cDNA or gDNA that served as material.

The V and J ends lost 12 bases and 4 bases, in that order; junction bases with no gene match: 11. Germline V gene sequence: CDR1 KGHDR, CDR2 SFDVKD. The CDR3 runs to 14 residues. J is TRBJ1-1 and V is TRBV24-1; 9 positions agree with TRBD1. The sequence was obtained from a man in his late teens or twenties with active or convalescent COVID-19. Sequenced input: peripheral blood. This CDR3 is CASRPDRGTTEAFF. The DNA of the CDR3 is TGTGCCTCACGGCCGGACAGGGGTACCACTGAAGCTTTCTTT.